These 19 T cell receptor beta chains were all obtained from the same sample, sequenced in a study of radiation and T cells in renal cell carcinoma. Clones were sequenced by immunoSEQ multiplex PCR, and TCRdb holds only the in-frame ones, with some missing. The sample has 130,000 to 150,000 clones; 88% are singletons. This sample's time point: baseline pretreatment blood. Treatment described: 15 Gy SBRT to primary tumor, nephrectomy 4 weeks later. This sample comprised blood, obtained from a patient whose treatment included radiotherapy and nephrectomy. The receptor set was obtained from a woman aged 45-59 years with renal cell carcinoma.

This sequence joins TRBV9 and TRBJ2-7; TRBD1 agrees at 9 bases. The J segment lost 4 bases and the V segment lost 4 bases, leaving 9 bases of the junction unmatched. Germline assignment: CDR1 SGDLS and CDR2 YYNGEE. This CDR3 region has 15 residues. In nucleotides, the CDR3 is TGTGCCAGCAGCCAGGGACAGGGCTTTCAATACGAGCAGTACTTC. As protein: CASSQGQGFQYEQYF.

The chain carries TRBV7-2 and TRBJ2-7, with a possible D match to TRBD1 (6 bases). V shed 5 bases and J shed 6 bases, with 20 bases lying between them. The germline gives CDR1 SGHTA, CDR2 FQGNSA. The CDR3 is made up of 15 amino acids. The CDR3 protein is CASSPSGTRYTEQYF. In DNA form, the CDR3 reads TGTGCCAGCAGCCCGTCCGGGACAAGGTATACCGAGCAGTACTTC.

The genes are TRBV5-5 and TRBJ2-7; 7 nucleotides match TRBD1. The V segment lost 2 bases and the J segment 2 bases; nucleotides outside the gene matches: 13. This CDR3 has 17 amino acids. Germline loops: CDR1 SGHKS, CDR2 YYEKEE (reference sequence). Written as DNA, the CDR3 is TGTGCCAGCAGCTTCGCGACAGGGAGAAATCGTGCCTACGAGCAGTACTTC. This encodes CASSFATGRNRAYEQYF.

The chain recombines TRBV19 with TRBJ2-7; 9 positions match TRBD1. With 2 bases clipped from V and 6 bases from J, the junction kept 2 bases outside the gene matches. The CDR3 sequence is 13 residues long. Germline V gene data show CDR1 as LNHDA and CDR2 as SQIVND (reference sequence). The CDR3 region has the DNA TGTGCCAGTAGTATAAACAGGGGGCGCGAGCAGTACTTC. This gives the protein CASSINRGREQYF. Full variable domain (rest looked up from reference TRBV19 and TRBJ2-7): DGGITQSPKYLFRKEGQNVTLSCEQNLNHDAMYWYRQDPGQGLRLIYYSQIVNDFQKGDIAEGYSVSREKKESFPLTVTSAQKNPTAFYLCASSINRGREQYFGPGTRLTVT.

This chain joins TRBV6-1 and TRBJ2-5; tentatively, D is TRBD2 (6 bases). The germline V and J ends were trimmed by 6 bases and 3 bases, with 14 bases remaining between them. The CDR3 is 14 amino acids. Germline V gene lookup returns CDR1 MNHNS and CDR2 SASEGT. This CDR3 is CASREGTGKETQYF. CDR3 DNA sequence: TGTGCCAGCAGGGAGGGAACAGGAAAAGAGACCCAGTACTTC.

V usage is TRBV30 and J usage is TRBJ2-1; D not certain. CDR1 and CDR2 from the germline V gene are GTSNPN and SVGIG (reference sequence). The CDR3 sequence is 13 residues long. The V gene lost 1 base and the J gene lost 9 bases, with 13 bases spanning the gap. The CDR3 is CAWSDQVNGEQFF. DNA of the CDR3: TGTGCCTGGAGTGATCAAGTCAACGGTGAGCAGTTCTTC.

The genes are TRBV4-3 and TRBJ2-7, with TRBD2 identical over 11 bases. Unmatched junction bases numbered 6, after V lost 3 bases and J lost 2 bases. CDR1 and CDR2 from the germline V gene are LGHNA and YSLEER. This CDR3 is 16 amino acids long. The CDR3 DNA reads as TGCGCCAGCAGCCAGGGTACTAGCGGGGGTACCTACGAGCAGTACTTC. Protein product: CASSQGTSGGTYEQYF.

This rearrangement joins TRBV7-2 to TRBJ1-1, with no clear D. The length of the CDR3 is 14 residues. CDR1 is SGHTA, CDR2 FQGNSA, per germline. V lost 5 bases and J 3 bases, leaving 13 bases between the germline ends. CDR3 in DNA: TGTGCCAGCAGCCTGACCAACCTATACACTGAAGCTTTCTTT. It encodes CASSLTNLYTEAFF.

The chain links TRBV2 to TRBJ1-1, with 7 positions matching TRBD1. The CDR3 is 13 residues long. J lost 7 bases, V lost 8 bases, and 10 bases had no gene match. Germline CDR1 is SNHLY and CDR2 is FYNNEI. The CDR3 here is CASHGTAAFEAFF. As DNA, the CDR3 is TGTGCCAGCCACGGGACAGCAGCCTTTGAAGCTTTCTTT.

This clone was observed once. The genes are TRBV2 and TRBJ1-1; D gene uncertain. The germline gives CDR1 SNHLY, CDR2 FYNNEI. The CDR3 has 13 residues. The V gene lost 8 bases and the J gene lost 4 bases, with 14 bases spanning the gap. As DNA, the CDR3 is TGTGCCAGCCGCTTGGAGGGTGGCACTGAAGCTTTCTTT. This codes for CASRLEGGTEAFF.

V gene TRBV4-2 combines with J gene TRBJ2-1; D is uncertain. CDR3 length equals 13 residues. The germline gives CDR1 LGHNA, CDR2 YNFKEQ. V gave up 1 base and J gave up 14 bases, with 15 bases separating them. CDR3 amino acids: CASSQATIGEEFF. In DNA form, the CDR3 reads TGTGCCAGCAGCCAAGCAACCATCGGAGAGGAGTTCTTC.

The chain carries TRBV6-6 and TRBJ2-4; no clear D gene. V lost 6 bases, J lost 0 bases, and 9 bases lay in between. Germline values: CDR1 MNHNY, CDR2 SVGAGI (reference sequence). The CDR3 runs 14 residues. The CDR3 nucleotides are TGTGCCAGCAGGGACCTTAGAGCCAAAAACATTCAGTACTTC. Amino acid sequence: CASRDLRAKNIQYF.

The gene calls are TRBV7-8 and TRBJ1-5; D perhaps matches TRBD1 (5 bases). The germline gives CDR1 SGHVS, CDR2 FQNEAQ. The CDR3 is 17 residues long. V lost 6 bases and J lost 1, with 19 bases in between. The CDR3 DNA reads TGTGCCAGCAGGTTCGAAGGCAGGGAAGGGAGCAATCAGCCCCAGCATTTT. Its protein is CASRFEGREGSNQPQHF. The variable domain in full, with the rest retrieved from reference TRBV7-8 and TRBJ1-5, is GAGVSQSPRYKVAKRGQDVALRCDPISGHVSLFWYQQALGQGPEFLTYFQNEAQLDKSGLPSDRFFAERPEGSVSTLKIQRTQQEDSAVYLCASRFEGREGSNQPQHFGDGTRLSIL.

This chain uses TRBV18 with TRBJ2-7, with 7 bases matching TRBD1. The germline gives CDR1 KGHSH, CDR2 LQKENI. This CDR3 spans 14 amino acids. J lost 3 bases, V lost 6 bases, and 8 bases had no gene match. The CDR3 DNA is TGTGCCAGCTCTATACGGGACAGTGACTACGAGCAGTACTTC. The encoded protein is CASSIRDSDYEQYF.

The chain has TRBV30 and TRBJ1-6, with 8 bases that match TRBD1. V shed 6 bases, J shed 8 bases, and the junction held 15 bases outside the gene matches. The length of the CDR3 is 16 residues. Germline V gene lookup returns CDR1 GTSNPN and CDR2 SVGIG (reference sequence). The chain's CDR3 is CACKRSRDRTHSPLHF. DNA for the CDR3: TGTGCCTGTAAAAGGAGCCGGGACAGGACTCATTCACCCCTCCACTTT.

The chain uses TRBV19 and TRBJ1-1; D is possibly TRBD1 (5 bases). Deletions cut 3 bases from V and 3 bases from J, with 11 bases between. Germline CDR1 and CDR2: LNHDA and SQIVND (reference sequence). This CDR3 has 14 amino acids. The CDR3 DNA sequence: TGTGCCAGTAGTATGGACACGGTCTACACTGAAGCTTTCTTT. Amino acid sequence: CASSMDTVYTEAFF.

CDR3 DNA sequence: TGTGCCAGCAGCTTCGGTGAGGGGGACCACTACGAGCAGTACTTC. Amino acids: CASSFGEGDHYEQYF. The rearrangement joins TRBV7-6 to TRBJ2-7; D may be TRBD1 (6 bases). CDR3 size: 15 residues. The germline V and J ends were trimmed by 3 bases and 3 bases, with 15 bases remaining between them. Germline V gene data show CDR1 as SGHVS and CDR2 as FNYEAQ.

The genes are TRBV7-2 and TRBJ2-1, with 13 positions matching TRBD2. After removal of 5 bases from V and 4 bases from J, the junction contained 8 bases not matched to a gene. The CDR3 runs to 17 residues. CDR1 and CDR2 (germline): SGHTA, FQGNSA. CDR3 sequence (DNA): TGTGCCAGCAGCGTCCGAAGGACTAGCGGGGGTTACAATGAGCAGTTCTTC. Its translation is CASSVRRTSGGYNEQFF.

V gene TRBV7-9 combines with J gene TRBJ2-2, with no clear D. Germline lookup yields CDR1 SEHNR and CDR2 FQNEAQ (reference sequence). The CDR3 contains 14 residues. The V end was cut by 5 bases, the J end by 4 bases, with 11 bases between. CDR3 DNA sequence: TGTGCCAGCAGCCCCCGGGTCTCCACCGGGGAGCTGTTTTTT. Translating it yields CASSPRVSTGELFF. Together with reference TRBV7-9 and TRBJ2-2, the CDR3 gives the full variable domain: DTGVSQNPRHKITKRGQNVTFRCDPISEHNRLYWYRQTLGQGPEFLTYFQNEAQLEKSRLLSDRFSAERPKGSFSTLEIQRTEQGDSAMYLCASSPRVSTGELFFGEGSRLTVL.